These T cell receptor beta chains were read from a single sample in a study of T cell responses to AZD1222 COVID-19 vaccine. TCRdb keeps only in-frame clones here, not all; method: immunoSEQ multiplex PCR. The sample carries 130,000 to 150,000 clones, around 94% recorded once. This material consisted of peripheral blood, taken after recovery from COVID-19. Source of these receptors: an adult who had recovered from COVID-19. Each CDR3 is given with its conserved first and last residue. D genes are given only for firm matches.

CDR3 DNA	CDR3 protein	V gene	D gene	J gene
TGTGCCAGTAGCCGGACAGGGGGAAATCAGCCCCAGCATTTT	CASSRTGGNQPQHF	TRBV19	TRBD1	TRBJ1-5
TGTGCCAGCAGTCGGTATGTCGGGAACATGAACACTGAAGCTTTCTTT	CASSRYVGNMNTEAFF	TRBV2	.	TRBJ1-1
TGTGCCAGCAGTTTAGGCGGCGACGGGGAGCTGTTTTTT	CASSLGGDGELFF	TRBV12-3/TRBV12-4	.	TRBJ2-2
TGTGCCAGCACTGTTTCTACAGCGAACACTGAAGCTTTCTTT	CASTVSTANTEAFF	TRBV4-2	.	TRBJ1-1
TGTGCCAGCAGTTTAGAGGGGGACAAGACCCAGTACTTC	CASSLEGDKTQYF	TRBV12-3/TRBV12-4	.	TRBJ2-5
TGTGCCAGCAGCAGAACCGGGACAGGAGTCTACGAGCAGTACTTC	CASSRTGTGVYEQYF	TRBV7-3	TRBD1	TRBJ2-7
TGTGCCAGCAGGACTGGGGGCAATCAGCCCCAGCATTTT	CASRTGGNQPQHF	TRBV6-5	.	TRBJ1-5
TGTGCCAGCAGTTGGGGTCGGGCCACCGCGAACACCGGGGAGCTGTTTTTT	CASSWGRATANTGELFF	TRBV28	.	TRBJ2-2
TGTGCCTGGCGTGGCGGGTATGGCTACACCTTC	CAWRGGYGYTF	TRBV30	.	TRBJ1-2
TGTGCCAGCAGCTTGCTGCGGGCGGGGAGGGATGAAAAACTGTTTTTT	CASSLLRAGRDEKLFF	TRBV5-6	.	TRBJ1-4